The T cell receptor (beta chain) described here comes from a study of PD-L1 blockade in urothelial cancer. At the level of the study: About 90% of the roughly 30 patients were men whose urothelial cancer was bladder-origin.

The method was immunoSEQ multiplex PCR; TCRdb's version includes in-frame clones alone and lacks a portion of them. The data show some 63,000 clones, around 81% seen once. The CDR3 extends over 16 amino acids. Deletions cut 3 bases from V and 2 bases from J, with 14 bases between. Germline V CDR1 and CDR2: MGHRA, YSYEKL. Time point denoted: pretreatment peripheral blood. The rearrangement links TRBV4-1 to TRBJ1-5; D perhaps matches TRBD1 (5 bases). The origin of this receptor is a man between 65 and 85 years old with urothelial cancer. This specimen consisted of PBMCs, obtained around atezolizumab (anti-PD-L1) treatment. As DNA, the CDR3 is TGCGCCAGCAGCCAGGGAGGCAGGGCGGGCAATCAGCCCCAGCATTTT. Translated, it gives CASSQGGRAGNQPQHF.